Described below is a single T cell receptor (beta chain) sequence and its context. There is no known antigen for this receptor. No base quality values were provided; no much bigger clone lies one nucleotide off. The immunoSEQ Assay, a bias-controlled multiplex PCR, was used to amplify TCRbeta CDR3 regions from genomic DNA. The authors' analysis ran thus. The number of nucleated cells in each sample was estimated by amplification of reference gene primers within the assay. Sequence reads were collapsed and filtered to measure the absolute abundance of every unique TCRbeta CDR3 rearrangement. For each sample, productive Simpson clonality was calculated as the square root of Simpson's diversity index over productive rearrangements. The source is immuneACCESS, and TCRdb retained only in-frame sequences with V and J called. Part of the clones is not carried over; for the studies checked, unresolved V genes explain less than half of this, and the remainder is unexplained. V and J calls and clone size come straight from that table; D and trimming were deduced from the DNA. In this sample the table shows approximately 90,000 clones, 70% to 90% of which occur a single time. The ten largest clonotypes hold almost 3.5% of the sample.

Each collaborating institution followed its own protocols to collect whole blood in K2EDTA tubes. For TCRbeta analysis, collaborators shipped samples as frozen whole blood, isolated PBMCs, or DNA extracted from either of those sample types. CDR1 and CDR2, looked up from the germline V gene (reference sequence), are GTSNPN and SVGIG. The germline ends are 16 bases apart after V is trimmed by 8 bases and J by 3 bases. The CDR3 starts with the cysteine, ends with the phenylalanine, and has 13 residues. The only DNA kept is the CDR3, 39 bases in frame from the first base. These data originate in a study of blood T cell repertoires in COVID-19 (dated by TCRdb to the early 2020s). With regard to the full study: Collaborator samples came from the United States, Italy and Spain and covered acute and convalescent phases of COVID-19. The prospective study material was composed of cDNA or gDNA derived from T cells, B-cell-depleted T cells, or PBMCs. Subjects who had been exposed to COVID-19, were actively infected with it, or had recovered from it provided the deeply sampled blood TCRbeta repertoires that made up the dataset. The repertoires were made available in a free public database intended to serve as a resource for research on the immune response to SARS-CoV-2. The samples were drawn from the first 160 participants of the ongoing ImmuneRACE study and from roughly 1,300 subjects provided by 6 global collaborators. A de-identified subject ID, COVID-19 status, age in years and sex were almost always included in the sample metadata. Where HLA class I and class II types were available, the types were taken from metadata supplied by the sample provider, not from assay-based typing.

What the work shows at the level of the full study, not this receptor alone: The amount of clinical and demographic metadata varied by source and participant and was provided uncurated.

The receptor chain draws on TRBV30 and TRBJ1-1; no confident D gene assignment can be made. This TCR was sampled from a man aged 45-65 years with acute or convalescent COVID-19. Sequenced sample: peripheral blood. The DNA is TGTGCCACACAGACTCACGGGGACACTGAAGCTTTCTTT. It translates as CATQTHGDTEAFF.